The 31 T cell receptor beta chains below were found in one sample sequenced in a study of shared clonotypes between healthy human individuals. Naivety among CD8 cells was defined by CD45RO negativity and positive CCR7 selection, thereby excluding terminally differentiated effector memory CD45RA+ cells. Assay: immunoSEQ multiplex PCR; the TCRdb copy retains only in-frame clones and omits some. The table records approximately 1.9 million clones, just over 90% of them present only once. The sequenced sample consisted of naive CD8+ T cells from PBMCs. All receptors derive from a man aged 18 to 30 in good health. Some clones in this sample may be carry-over from other donors' samples.

This clone was observed a single time. The V gene is TRBV5-1, the J gene TRBJ2-3, with 8 nucleotides matching TRBD2. In germline, CDR1 is SGHRS, CDR2 YFSETQ. The ends lost 0 bases at V and 2 bases at J; junction bases unmatched: 14. The CDR3 totals 19 residues. CDR3 in amino acids: CASSLDGGLAGYATDTQYF. The CDR3, as DNA: TGCGCCAGCAGCTTGGACGGGGGGCTAGCGGGCTATGCCACAGATACGCAGTATTTT.

V usage is TRBV28 and J usage is TRBJ1-3; a possible D gene is TRBD1 (5 bases). The CDR3 is made up of 13 amino acids. CDR1 is MDHEN and CDR2 is SYDVKM in the germline V gene. The V gene lost 4 bases and the J gene lost 8 bases, with 12 bases spanning the gap. The CDR3 sequence is CASSWGVRDTIYF. The CDR3 nucleotides read TGTGCCAGCAGTTGGGGGGTCAGGGACACCATATATTTT.

This sequence joins TRBV29-1 and TRBJ1-2; unclear D gene. Germline V gene lookup returns CDR1 SQVTM and CDR2 ANQGSEA. This CDR3 region has 13 residues. V lost 6 bases to trimming and J lost 4 bases, with 15 bases between them. CDR3: CSVELADSYGYTF. The CDR3 bases are TGCAGCGTGGAGCTTGCAGACTCCTATGGCTACACCTTC.

The chain employs TRBV7-7 and TRBJ2-5; 7 bases are a match to TRBD1. In germline, CDR1 is SSHAT, CDR2 FNYEAQ (reference sequence). The CDR3 has 13 residues. V shed 4 bases, J shed 5 bases, and the junction held 4 bases outside the gene matches. The CDR3 bases are TGTGCCAGCAGCTCCGACAGGGCGGAGACCCAGTACTTC. It is translated as CASSSDRAETQYF.

The chain employs TRBV7-3 and TRBJ2-1, with TRBD2 matching over 7 bases. The V and J ends lost 3 bases and 10 bases, in that order; junction bases with no gene match: 3. This CDR3 comprises 12 residues. CDR1 and CDR2 from the germline V gene are SGHTA and FQGTGA. CDR3 sequence reads: CASSLTAGEQFF. The CDR3 bases are TGTGCCAGCAGCTTGACAGCGGGGGAGCAGTTCTTC.

The chain employs TRBV30 and TRBJ1-3; D uncertain. CDR3 length: 15 residues. Trimming took off 0 bases at V and 0 bases at J, with 9 bases between the two ends. From germline, CDR1 is GTSNPN and CDR2 SVGIG (reference sequence). This CDR3 is CAWSVGRLSGNTIYF. The CDR3 DNA is TGTGCCTGGAGTGTAGGGAGGCTCTCTGGAAACACCATATATTTT.

The chain combines TRBV27 with TRBJ1-3; D not resolved. Germline V gives CDR1 MNHEY, CDR2 SMNVEV (reference sequence). This CDR3 region has 14 residues. V lost 4 bases to trimming and J lost 0 bases, with 7 bases between them. CDR3 in amino acids: CASSSPSSGNTIYF. CDR3 in DNA: TGTGCCAGCAGTTCACCAAGCTCTGGAAACACCATATATTTT.

J is TRBJ1-1 and V is TRBV5-6; possibly TRBD1 for D (5 bases). The CDR3 totals 16 residues. Germline values: CDR1 SGHDT, CDR2 YYEEEE. Between the trimmed V and J ends, which lost 4 bases and 1 base, there was a span of 17 bases. The CDR3 sequence is CASSHPSGAENTEAFF. The CDR3 nucleotides are TGTGCCAGCAGCCACCCATCCGGGGCAGAGAACACTGAAGCTTTCTTT.

This sequence joins TRBV7-9 and TRBJ2-7, with 10 bases lining up with TRBD2. Looked up from germline, CDR1 is SEHNR and CDR2 is FQNEAQ (reference sequence). The J segment lost 5 bases and the V segment lost 5 bases, leaving 6 bases of the junction unmatched. There are 14 residues in the CDR3. CDR3 sequence: CASSQGLAVDEQYF. CDR3 bases: TGTGCCAGCAGCCAAGGACTAGCGGTCGACGAGCAGTACTTC.

About this clone itself: Additional DNA sequences in this sample encode the identical CDR3. The CDR3 spells CASSPSPNTEAFF. Written as DNA, the CDR3 is TGTGCCAGCAGTCCATCCCCGAACACTGAAGCTTTCTTT. The chain recombines TRBV27 with TRBJ1-1, with D unresolved. The CDR3 covers 13 residues. Trimming took 5 bases from V and 1 from J, leaving 8 bases between them. Germline V gives CDR1 MNHEY, CDR2 SMNVEV (reference sequence).

The rearrangement uses TRBV20-1 and TRBJ1-2; D not resolved. CDR3 length: 9 amino acids. Germline lookup yields CDR1 DFQATT and CDR2 SNEGSKA (reference sequence). V lost 5 bases to trimming and J lost 5 bases, with 3 bases between them. The CDR3 sequence: CSALYGYTF. The CDR3 nucleotides are TGCAGTGCTTTGTATGGCTACACCTTC.

The genes are TRBV18 and TRBJ1-1; 9 nucleotides match TRBD1. J gave up 0 bases and V 3 bases, and 8 bases lay outside the gene matches. The germline V gene encodes CDR1 KGHSH and CDR2 LQKENI. There are 17 residues in the CDR3. The CDR3 here is CASSPAWTGEMNTEAFF. The CDR3 DNA follows: TGTGCCAGCTCACCTGCGTGGACAGGGGAAATGAACACTGAAGCTTTCTTT.

J is TRBJ2-5 and V is TRBV28, with 9 nucleotides matching TRBD2. CDR3 length: 14 amino acids. Germline CDR1 MDHEN, CDR2 SYDVKM. Losses at the gene ends were 3 bases for V and 11 bases for J; bases not matched to a gene: 10. The CDR3 protein is CASSLEGREGEQYF. The CDR3 nucleotides read TGTGCCAGCAGTTTGGAAGGGCGGGAGGGGGAGCAGTACTTC.

The genes are TRBV28 and TRBJ2-1; TRBD1 matches at 7 bases. The germline V gene encodes CDR1 MDHEN and CDR2 SYDVKM. The CDR3 runs to 15 residues. The junction had 8 bases not matched to a gene; V was cut back by 1 base and J by 8 bases. DNA for the CDR3: TGTGCCAGCAGTTTATACAGGGGAGTTGTCTATGAGCAGTTCTTC. Protein product: CASSLYRGVVYEQFF.

The chain has TRBV4-1 and TRBJ2-7, with 10 bases that match TRBD2. The CDR3 extends over 16 amino acids. In germline, CDR1 is MGHRA, CDR2 YSYEKL. V shed 0 bases, J shed 2 bases, and the junction held 4 bases outside the gene matches. The CDR3 sequence: CASSQEVGLAAYEQYF. The CDR3 DNA sequence: TGCGCCAGCAGCCAAGAGGTTGGACTAGCGGCCTACGAGCAGTACTTC.

This clone was seen only once. The rearrangement joins TRBV7-3 to TRBJ2-1, with TRBD2 matching over 9 bases. Germline V gene lookup returns CDR1 SGHTA and CDR2 FQGTGA. Trimming cost V 5 bases and J 3 bases; bases outside gene matches: 8. The CDR3 spans 16 residues. This chain's CDR3 is CASSPGLAAYYNEQFF. The CDR3 DNA sequence: TGTGCCAGCAGCCCGGGACTAGCTGCCTACTACAATGAGCAGTTCTTC.

The genes are TRBV4-1 and TRBJ1-3, with 8 bases lining up with TRBD1. Per germline, CDR1 MGHRA and CDR2 YSYEKL. J gave up 0 bases and V 2 bases, and 6 bases lay outside the gene matches. The CDR3 is made up of 17 amino acids. Here the CDR3 reads CASSQIGTGASGNTIYF. As DNA, the CDR3 is TGCGCCAGCAGCCAAATCGGGACAGGCGCCTCTGGAAACACCATATATTTT.

V usage is TRBV28 and J usage is TRBJ1-4; tentative D call: TRBD1 (6 bases). Germline lookup yields CDR1 MDHEN and CDR2 SYDVKM. Trimming removed 3 bases at V and 7 bases at J, with 9 bases between. The CDR3 runs 13 residues. In DNA form, the CDR3 reads TGTGCCAGCAGTTTTGGGACATTTGAAAAACTGTTTTTT. Amino acids: CASSFGTFEKLFF.

The rearrangement uses TRBV7-3 and TRBJ2-1; D may be TRBD1 (6 bases). Per the germline V gene, CDR1 is SGHTA and CDR2 is FQGTGA. CDR3 length: 16 amino acids. With 2 bases removed from V and 2 bases from J, the gap between germline ends came to 13 bases. The CDR3 loop is CASSLYGQSPYNEQFF. CDR3 sequence (DNA): TGTGCCAGCAGCTTATACGGACAGTCCCCCTACAATGAGCAGTTCTTC.

V usage is TRBV6-5 and J usage is TRBJ2-7, with a weak D call TRBD1 (6 bases). V gave up 2 bases and J gave up 7 bases, with 15 bases separating them. CDR1 and CDR2 (germline): MNHEY, SVGAGI. The CDR3 has 14 amino acids. CDR3 coding DNA: TGTGCCAGCAGTTACGACAGGCGAGGGGGAGAGCAGTACTTC. The encoded protein is CASSYDRRGGEQYF.

The chain joins TRBV25-1 to TRBJ2-1, with D possibly being TRBD2 (7 bases). This CDR3 has 14 residues. Trimming removed 6 bases at V and 7 bases at J, with 16 bases between. Germline V gene data show CDR1 as MGHDK and CDR2 as SYGVNS. CDR3 loop: CASRMIGGGNEQFF. The DNA of the CDR3 is TGTGCCAGCAGAATGATAGGGGGAGGGAATGAGCAGTTCTTC.

The CDR3 DNA sequence: TGTGCCAGCAGCTTAGTTCGGAAGGGAGAGACCCAGTACTTC. It is translated as CASSLVRKGETQYF. The rearrangement joins TRBV7-9 to TRBJ2-5; D call uncertain. Germline CDR1 and CDR2: SEHNR and FQNEAQ (reference sequence). The CDR3 sequence is 14 residues long. V was pared by 1 base and J by 4 bases, with 10 bases between.

This sequence joins TRBV6-1 and TRBJ2-5; a possible D gene is TRBD2 (5 bases). TRBJ2-7 matches the DNA end more closely, so the J call is doubtful. The CDR3 totals 12 residues. Per germline, CDR1 MNHNS and CDR2 SASEGT. The CDR3 reads CATTGRSYEQYF. In nucleotides, the CDR3 is TGTGCCACAACGGGAAGATCCTACGAGCAGTACTTC.

The rearrangement joins TRBV4-2 to TRBJ2-3; TRBD2 is a possible D gene (7 bases). Per germline, CDR1 LGHNA and CDR2 YNFKEQ. V was shortened by 2 bases and J by 0 bases, with 15 bases between the two germline ends. The CDR3 runs 17 residues. The CDR3 coding sequence is TGTGCCAGCAGCCAAAGGAGCGGGACAACTAGCACAGATACGCAGTATTTT. It yields the protein CASSQRSGTTSTDTQYF.

The V call is TRBV7-3, the J call TRBJ2-5, with 7 bases aligning to TRBD2. The CDR3 consists of 14 residues. V shed 5 bases, J shed 5 bases, and the junction held 8 bases outside the gene matches. The germline V gene encodes CDR1 SGHTA and CDR2 FQGTGA. The CDR3 sequence: CASSPRGSAETQYF. CDR3 in DNA: TGTGCCAGCAGCCCGCGGGGGTCCGCCGAGACCCAGTACTTC.

The V call is TRBV9, the J call TRBJ2-1, with 8 positions matching TRBD2. The germline gives CDR1 SGDLS, CDR2 YYNGEE. CDR3 length: 15 amino acids. With 0 bases clipped from V and 8 bases from J, the junction kept 7 bases outside the gene matches. In DNA, the CDR3 is TGTGCCAGCAGCGTAGCGGGAGGGCCCCCAGATGAGCAGTTCTTC. Translated, it gives CASSVAGGPPDEQFF.

The V call is TRBV19, the J call TRBJ2-2; TRBD1 matches 9 bases. This CDR3 has 17 amino acids. Germline-derived CDR1 and CDR2 are LNHDA and SQIVND (reference sequence). The ends lost 0 bases at V and 5 bases at J; junction bases unmatched: 7. The CDR3 spells CASSIDLRTGVTGELFF. The CDR3 DNA is TGTGCCAGTAGTATAGATCTGAGGACAGGGGTAACCGGGGAGCTGTTTTTT.

This sequence joins TRBV4-3 and TRBJ1-2; TRBD1 might be the D (6 bases). CDR3 length: 15 amino acids. Trimming cost V 0 bases and J 4 bases, with 12 bases left between them. CDR1 and CDR2 (germline): LGHNA, YSLEER. The CDR3 reads CASSQDMGAFYGYTF. CDR3 DNA sequence: TGCGCCAGCAGCCAAGATATGGGGGCGTTCTATGGCTACACCTTC.

The chain links TRBV5-5 to TRBJ2-7; no reliable D call. V was shortened by 4 bases and J by 2 bases, with 10 bases between the two germline ends. Looked up from germline, CDR1 is SGHKS and CDR2 is YYEKEE (reference sequence). There are 13 residues in the CDR3. This CDR3 reads CASSLSRAYEQYF. CDR3 bases: TGTGCCAGCAGCCTTAGTAGGGCCTACGAGCAGTACTTC.

The chain links TRBV6-6 to TRBJ1-1, with TRBD1 identical over 9 bases. The junction had 7 bases not matched to a gene; V was cut back by 6 bases and J by 5 bases. Looked up from germline, CDR1 is MNHNY and CDR2 is SVGAGI (reference sequence). The CDR3 runs to 14 residues. This CDR3 is CASSPDRGKTEAFF. The DNA of the CDR3 is TGTGCCAGCAGCCCGGACAGGGGAAAGACTGAAGCTTTCTTT.

The rearrangement joins TRBV29-1 to TRBJ2-5, with D possibly being TRBD1 (5 bases). Matching the DNA end better, TRBJ2-7 makes the J call doubtful. CDR1 is SQVTM, CDR2 ANQGSEA, per germline. The CDR3 sequence is 13 residues long. The CDR3 is CSVEAGNRYEQYF. The CDR3 DNA sequence: TGCAGCGTCGAGGCAGGGAATCGGTACGAGCAGTACTTC.